The clone carrying this T cell receptor beta chain was picked up one time. PCR was performed using 60 Vbeta and 13 Jbeta primers. The protocol was immunoSEQ multiplex PCR, while the TCRdb copy is restricted to in-frame clones and leaves out a portion. The sample consists of approximately 100,000 clones, about 74% of them appearing once. This CDR3 has 14 residues. Germline values: CDR1 MNHNS, CDR2 SASEGT. J was trimmed by 3 bases and V by 5 bases; bases with no gene match: 3. This record belongs to a study of cytomegalovirus exposure and HLA in healthy donors. Background on the study: The study's early data release held about 85 million unique TCRs from HLA-typed donors.

This chain joins TRBV6-1 and TRBJ1-5, with TRBD1 matching over 8 bases. Sequencing used PBMCs. The sequence came from a man between 60 and 75 years old in good health and CMV-seropositive. The CDR3 DNA follows: TGTGCCAGCAGTCAGGACAGGGCCAATCAGCCCCAGCATTTT. Translated, it gives CASSQDRANQPQHF.